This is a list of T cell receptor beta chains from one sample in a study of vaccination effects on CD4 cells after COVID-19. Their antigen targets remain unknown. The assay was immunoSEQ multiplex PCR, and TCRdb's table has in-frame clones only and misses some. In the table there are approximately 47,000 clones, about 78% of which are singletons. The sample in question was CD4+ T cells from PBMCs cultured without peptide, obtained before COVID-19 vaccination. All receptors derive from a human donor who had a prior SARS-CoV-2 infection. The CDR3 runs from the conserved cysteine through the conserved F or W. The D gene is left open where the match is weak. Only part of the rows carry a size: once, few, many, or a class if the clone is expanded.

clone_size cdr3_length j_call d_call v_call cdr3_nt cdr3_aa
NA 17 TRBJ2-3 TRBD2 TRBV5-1 TGCGCCAGCAGCTTGGGAGGCCTAGCGGGAGCGGGGGATACGCAGTATTTT CASSLGGLAGAGDTQYF
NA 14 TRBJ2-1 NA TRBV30 TGTGCCTGGAGTGACGGGCAGCTATACAATGAGCAGTTCTTC CAWSDGQLYNEQFF
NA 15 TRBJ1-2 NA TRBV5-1 TGCGCCAGCAGAACGACTATAACCACTAACTATGGCTACACCTTC CASRTTITTNYGYTF
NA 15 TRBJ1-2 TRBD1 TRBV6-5 TGTGCCAGCAGTTACGGGACAGGGGTTAACTATGGCTACACCTTC CASSYGTGVNYGYTF
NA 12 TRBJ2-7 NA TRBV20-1 TGCAGTGCTAGTTATGAACCCTACGAGCAGTACTTC CSASYEPYEQYF
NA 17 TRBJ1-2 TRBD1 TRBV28 TGTGCCAGCAGTTTATTAGCCCCGGGACAGGGGGCCTATGGCTACACCTTC CASSLLAPGQGAYGYTF
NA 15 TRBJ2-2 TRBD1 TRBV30 TGTGCCTGGAATAGGGACAGGGGGAACGCCGGGGAGCTGTTTTTT CAWNRDRGNAGELFF
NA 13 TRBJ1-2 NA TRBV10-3 TGTGCCATCAGTGAGTCGAGTCCGGAAGGCTACACCTTC CAISESSPEGYTF
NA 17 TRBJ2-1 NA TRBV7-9 TGTGCCAGCAGCCGAAGGGGAGGTGGGAGCTCCTACAATGAGCAGTTCTTC CASSRRGGGSSYNEQFF
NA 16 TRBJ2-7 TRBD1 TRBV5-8 TGTGCCAGCAGCAAACGGACAGGGATCAATGCCTACGAGCAGTACTTC CASSKRTGINAYEQYF
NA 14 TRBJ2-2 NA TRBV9 TGTGCCAGCAGCCAAGGTCAGAACACCGGGGAGCTGTTTTTT CASSQGQNTGELFF
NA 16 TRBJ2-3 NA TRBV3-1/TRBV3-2 TGTGCCAGCAGCCCCGGCTTAAGTGGGGGTCAGGGTACGCAGTATTTT CASSPGLSGGQGTQYF
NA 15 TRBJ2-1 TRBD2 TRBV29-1 TGCAGCGTTTCTAGCGGGGGGGCTTTAGGCAATGAGCAGTTCTTC CSVSSGGALGNEQFF
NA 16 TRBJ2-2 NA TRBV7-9 TGTGCCAGCAGCCCCAGAGGTGTCCTTAACACCGGGGAGCTGTTTTTT CASSPRGVLNTGELFF
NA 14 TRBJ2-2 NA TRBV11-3 TGTGCCAGCAGGGCTGAACCGGACACCGGGGAGCTGTTTTTT CASRAEPDTGELFF
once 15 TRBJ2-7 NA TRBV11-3 TGTGCCAGCAGTTTTCCGACAGTCAGAGCCTACGAGCAGTACTTC CASSFPTVRAYEQYF
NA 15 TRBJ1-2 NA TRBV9 TGTGCCAGCAGCGTAGGACAGACCTCCTTCTATGGCTACACCTTC CASSVGQTSFYGYTF
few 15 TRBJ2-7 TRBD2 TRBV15 TGTGCCACCAGCAGTCGAAGCGGGAGGCTCTACGAGCAGTACTTC CATSSRSGRLYEQYF
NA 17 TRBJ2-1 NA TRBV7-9 TGTGCCAGCAGCCGAGTGCCCCCCGGTTATTCCCCCAGTGAGCAGTTCTTC CASSRVPPGYSPSEQFF
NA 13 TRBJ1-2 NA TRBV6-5 TGTGCCAGCAGCCCAGACGGAACCTATGGCTACACCTTC CASSPDGTYGYTF
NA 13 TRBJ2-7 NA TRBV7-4 TGTGCCAGCAGCTTTTTTCCAGCCTACGAGCAGTACTTC CASSFFPAYEQYF
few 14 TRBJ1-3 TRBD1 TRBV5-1 TGCGCCAGCAGCGAGTTACAGGGGGGAAACACCATATATTTT CASSELQGGNTIYF
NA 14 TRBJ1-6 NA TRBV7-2 TGTGCCAGCAGTCGACCCGGGCGGGATTCACCCCTCCACTTT CASSRPGRDSPLHF
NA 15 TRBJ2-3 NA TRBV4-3 TGCGCCAGCAGCCGAAGATCCTACGGCACAGATACGCAGTATTTT CASSRRSYGTDTQYF
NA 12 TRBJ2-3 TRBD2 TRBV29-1 TGCAGCGTCGGGACTAGCGGATATACGCAGTATTTT CSVGTSGYTQYF
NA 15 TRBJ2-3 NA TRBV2 TGTGCCAGCAGCCCAGACAGACCCCAGACAGATACGCAGTATTTT CASSPDRPQTDTQYF
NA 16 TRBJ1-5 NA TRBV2 TGTGCCAGCAGCGAACCCAGGGCCGGGGGCAATCAGCCCCAGCATTTT CASSEPRAGGNQPQHF
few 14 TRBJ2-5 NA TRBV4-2 TGTGCCAGCAGCCAAGGGACTGCGAAAGAGACCCAGTACTTC CASSQGTAKETQYF
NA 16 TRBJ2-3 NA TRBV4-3 TGCGCCAGCAGCCAAGATTGGTCCACCGGCACAGATACGCAGTATTTT CASSQDWSTGTDTQYF
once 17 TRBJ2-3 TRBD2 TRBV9 TGTGCCAGCAGCCCTAGACTAGCGGGGGCCCTAATATCTACGCAGTATTTT CASSPRLAGALISTQYF
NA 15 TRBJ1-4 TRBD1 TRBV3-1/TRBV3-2 TGTGCCAGCAGCCAGGCCGGGACAGGGGGCGAAAAACTGTTTTTT CASSQAGTGGEKLFF
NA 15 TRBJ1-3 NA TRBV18 TGTGCCAGCTCGCAATACCAGGGCTCTGGAAACACCATATATTTT CASSQYQGSGNTIYF
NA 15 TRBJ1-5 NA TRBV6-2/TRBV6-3 TGTGCCAGCAGTTTCGGGGTGCGAGGCAATCAGCCCCAGCATTTT CASSFGVRGNQPQHF
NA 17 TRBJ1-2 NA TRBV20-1 TGCAGTGCTAGTGTAGGGCGCCAGCAACCCCCAAACTATGGCTACACCTTC CSASVGRQQPPNYGYTF
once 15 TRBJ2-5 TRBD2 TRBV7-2 TGTGCCAGCAGTCGTGATAGCGGGAGGGGGGAGACCCAGTACTTC CASSRDSGRGETQYF
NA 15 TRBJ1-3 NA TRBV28 TGTGCCAGCAGTCAAGGGTCCTTCTCTGGAAACACCATATATTTT CASSQGSFSGNTIYF
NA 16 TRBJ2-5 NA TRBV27 TGTGCCAGCAGTTTATGGTCAAACCAAGGGCAGGAGACCCAGTACTTC CASSLWSNQGQETQYF